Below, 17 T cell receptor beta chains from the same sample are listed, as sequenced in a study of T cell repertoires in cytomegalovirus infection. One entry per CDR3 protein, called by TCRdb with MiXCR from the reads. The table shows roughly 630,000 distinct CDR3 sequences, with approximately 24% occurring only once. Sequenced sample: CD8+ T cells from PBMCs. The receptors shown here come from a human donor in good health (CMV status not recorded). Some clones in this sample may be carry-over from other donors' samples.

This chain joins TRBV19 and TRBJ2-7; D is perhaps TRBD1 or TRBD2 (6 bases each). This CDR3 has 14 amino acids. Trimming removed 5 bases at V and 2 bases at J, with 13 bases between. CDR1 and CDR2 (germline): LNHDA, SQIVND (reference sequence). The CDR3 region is CASSVGGLAYEQYF. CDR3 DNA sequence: TGTGCCAGTAGTGTCGGGGGCTTGGCCTACGAGCAGTACTTC.

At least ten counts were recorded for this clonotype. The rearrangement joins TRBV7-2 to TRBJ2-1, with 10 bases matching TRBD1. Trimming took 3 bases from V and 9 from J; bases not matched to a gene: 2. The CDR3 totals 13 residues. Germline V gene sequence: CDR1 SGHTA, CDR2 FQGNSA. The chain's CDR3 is CASSFGTGVEQFF. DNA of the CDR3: TGTGCCAGCAGCTTCGGGACAGGGGTTGAGCAGTTCTTC.

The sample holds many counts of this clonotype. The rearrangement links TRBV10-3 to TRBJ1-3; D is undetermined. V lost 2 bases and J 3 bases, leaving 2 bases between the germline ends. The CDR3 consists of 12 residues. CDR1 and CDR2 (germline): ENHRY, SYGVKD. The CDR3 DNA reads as TGTGCCATCAGTGAGGGTGGAAACACCATATATTTT. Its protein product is CAISEGGNTIYF.

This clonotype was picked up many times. Here the CDR3 reads CATSDLYTGELFF. DNA of the CDR3: TGTGCCACCAGTGACCTCTACACCGGGGAGCTGTTTTTT. This chain connects TRBV24-1 to TRBJ2-2; D unclear. The length of the CDR3 is 13 residues. Germline lookup yields CDR1 KGHDR and CDR2 SFDVKD. With 4 bases removed from V and 3 bases from J, the gap between germline ends came to 5 bases.

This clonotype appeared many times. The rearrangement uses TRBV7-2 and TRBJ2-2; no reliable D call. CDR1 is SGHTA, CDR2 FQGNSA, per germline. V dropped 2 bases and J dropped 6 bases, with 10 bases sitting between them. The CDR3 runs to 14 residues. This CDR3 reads CASSLRLMPGELFF. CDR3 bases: TGTGCCAGCAGCTTAAGGTTGATGCCCGGGGAGCTGTTTTTT. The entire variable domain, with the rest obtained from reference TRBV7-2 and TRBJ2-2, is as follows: GAGVSQSPSNKVTEKGKDVELRCDPISGHTALYWYRQSLGQGLEFLIYFQGNSAPDKSGLPSDRFSAERTGGSVSTLTIQRTQQEDSAVYLCASSLRLMPGELFFGEGSRLTVL.

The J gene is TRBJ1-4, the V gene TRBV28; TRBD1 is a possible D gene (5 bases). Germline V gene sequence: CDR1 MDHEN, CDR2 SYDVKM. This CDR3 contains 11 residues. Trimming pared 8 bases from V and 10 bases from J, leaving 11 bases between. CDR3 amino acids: CASGHGAKLFF. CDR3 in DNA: TGTGCCAGCGGCCACGGGGCAAAACTGTTTTTT. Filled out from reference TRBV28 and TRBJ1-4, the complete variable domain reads DVKVTQSSRYLVKRTGEKVFLECVQDMDHENMFWYRQDPGLGLRLIYFSYDVKMKEKGDIPEGYSVSREKKERFSLILESASTNQTSMYLCASGHGAKLFFGSGTQLSVL.

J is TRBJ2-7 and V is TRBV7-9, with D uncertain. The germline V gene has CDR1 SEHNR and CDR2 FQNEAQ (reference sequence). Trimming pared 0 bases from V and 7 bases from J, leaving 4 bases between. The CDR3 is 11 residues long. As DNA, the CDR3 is TGTGCCAGCAGCTTAGCAGGGGAGCAGTACGTC. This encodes CASSLAGEQYV.

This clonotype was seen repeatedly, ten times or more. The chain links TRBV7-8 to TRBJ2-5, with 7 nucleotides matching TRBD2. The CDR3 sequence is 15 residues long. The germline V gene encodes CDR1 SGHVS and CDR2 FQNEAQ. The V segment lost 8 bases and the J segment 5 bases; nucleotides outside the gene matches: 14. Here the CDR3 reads CASGRESGTWETQYF. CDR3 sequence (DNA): TGTGCCAGCGGGAGGGAAAGCGGGACCTGGGAGACCCAGTACTTC.

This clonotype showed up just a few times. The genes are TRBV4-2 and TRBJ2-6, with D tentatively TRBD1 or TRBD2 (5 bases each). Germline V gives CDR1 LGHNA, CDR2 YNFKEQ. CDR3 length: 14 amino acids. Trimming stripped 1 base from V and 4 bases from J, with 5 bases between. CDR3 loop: CASSQGGGANVLTF. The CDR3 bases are TGTGCCAGCAGCCAAGGGGGGGGGGCCAACGTCCTGACTTTC.

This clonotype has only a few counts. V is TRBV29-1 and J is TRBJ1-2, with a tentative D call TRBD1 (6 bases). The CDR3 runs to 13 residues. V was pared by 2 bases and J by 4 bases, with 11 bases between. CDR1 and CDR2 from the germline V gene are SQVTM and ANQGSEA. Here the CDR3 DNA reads TGCAGCGTTGAAACGACAGGTGGCTATGGCTACACCTTC. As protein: CSVETTGGYGYTF.

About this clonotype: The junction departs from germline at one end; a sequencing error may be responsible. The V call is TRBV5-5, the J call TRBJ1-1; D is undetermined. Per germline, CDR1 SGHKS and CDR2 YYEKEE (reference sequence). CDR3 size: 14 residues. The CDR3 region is CANSLVDIDTEAFF. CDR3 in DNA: TGTGCCAACAGCTTGGTAGACATAGACACTGAAGCTTTCTTT.

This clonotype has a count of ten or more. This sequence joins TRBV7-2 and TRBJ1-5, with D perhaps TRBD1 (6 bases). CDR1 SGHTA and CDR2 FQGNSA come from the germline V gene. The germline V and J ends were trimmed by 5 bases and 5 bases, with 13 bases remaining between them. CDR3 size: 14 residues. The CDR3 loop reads CASSPGGRYQPQHF. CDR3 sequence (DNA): TGTGCCAGCAGCCCCGGGGGGCGGTATCAGCCCCAGCATTTT.

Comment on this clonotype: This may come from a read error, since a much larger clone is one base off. The CDR3: CTSSVDSSYNEQFF. The CDR3, as DNA: TGTACCAGTAGTGTCGACAGCTCCTACAATGAGCAGTTCTTC. The chain recombines TRBV19 with TRBJ2-1; D perhaps matches TRBD1 (5 bases). Germline V gene data show CDR1 as LNHDA and CDR2 as SQIVND (reference sequence). There are 14 residues in the CDR3.

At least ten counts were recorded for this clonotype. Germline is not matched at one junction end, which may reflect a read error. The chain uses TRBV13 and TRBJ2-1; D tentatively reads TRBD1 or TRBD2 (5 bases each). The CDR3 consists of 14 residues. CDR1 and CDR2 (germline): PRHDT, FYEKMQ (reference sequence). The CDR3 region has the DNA TGTGCCAGCAGTTTAGGGACGGTATACAATGAGCAGTTCTTC. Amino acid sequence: CASSLGTVYNEQFF.

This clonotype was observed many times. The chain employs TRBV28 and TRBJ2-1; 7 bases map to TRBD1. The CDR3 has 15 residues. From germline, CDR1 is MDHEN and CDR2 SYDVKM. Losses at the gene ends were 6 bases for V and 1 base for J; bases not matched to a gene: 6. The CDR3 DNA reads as TGTGCCAGCAGGACTAACAGGGGATCCTACAATGAGCAGTTCTTC. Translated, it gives CASRTNRGSYNEQFF.

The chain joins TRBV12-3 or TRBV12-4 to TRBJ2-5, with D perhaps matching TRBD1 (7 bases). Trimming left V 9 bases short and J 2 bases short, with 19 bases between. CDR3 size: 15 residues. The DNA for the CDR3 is TGTGCCAGTTCATGGCGGGACAGCGAACAAGAGACCCAGTACTTC. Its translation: CASSWRDSEQETQYF.

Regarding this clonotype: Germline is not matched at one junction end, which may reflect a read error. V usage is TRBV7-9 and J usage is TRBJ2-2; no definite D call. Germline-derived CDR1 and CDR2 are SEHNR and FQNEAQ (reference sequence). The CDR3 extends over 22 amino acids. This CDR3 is CVSSLDPLRAVVGQSNTGELFF. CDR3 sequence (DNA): TGTGTCAGCAGCTTAGATCCTCTCCGTGCCGTAGTGGGCCAGTCGAACACCGGGGAGCTGTTTTTT.